This TCR beta chain stems from a study of blood T cell repertoires in COVID-19. The wider study: Researchers got acute and convalescent COVID-19 samples from the United States, Italy and Spain. T cells, B-cell-depleted T cells, or PBMCs supplied cDNA or gDNA.

As for this clone: Other DNA sequences within the sample encode an identical CDR3.

Germline assignment: CDR1 DFQATT and CDR2 SNEGSKA (reference sequence). The CDR3 length is 11 residues. V was cut by 2 bases and J by 5 bases, with 6 bases left in between. Under the authors' procedure: Reference gene primer amplification gave nucleated cell count estimates. Libraries were prepared by immunoSEQ multiplex PCR; TCRdb keeps only in-frame clonotypes and omits some of them. D and trimming were read from the DNA, whereas the V and J calls and clone size are those reported in that table. The sample lists roughly 250,000 clones; approximately 79% were seen once. The TCR was taken from a woman in her forties with active or convalescent COVID-19. The chain is built from TRBV20-1 and TRBJ1-2, with a possible D match to TRBD1 (6 bases). The source material was peripheral blood. The CDR3 coding sequence is TGCAGTGCTAGACAGGGGTATGGCTACACCTTC. Amino acid sequence: CSARQGYGYTF.